This TCR beta chain is drawn from a study of cytomegalovirus exposure and HLA in healthy donors. This table comes from immunoSEQ multiplex PCR, and its TCRdb copy is limited to in-frame clones, with some not included. The sample lists about 150,000 clones; more than 85% were seen once. Trimming took 4 bases from V and 4 from J; bases not matched to a gene: 5. The CDR3 is 16 residues long. Germline V lookup: CDR1 SGHNT, CDR2 YYREEE (reference sequence). Study observations and caveats: The study flagged some 170 TCR beta chains as cytomegalovirus-associated.

As to this clone: Its specificity is unknown.

Among the roughly 120 subjects of the validation cohort, separate from the roughly 670-subject first cohort, were the donors. The chain joins TRBV5-4 to TRBJ2-1, with TRBD2 matching over 13 bases. The material sequenced was PBMCs. The TCR originated in a man aged 18 to 29 in good health and CMV-seronegative. Written as DNA, the CDR3 is TGTGCCAGCAGCCCACCGACTAGCGGGGGGTACAATGAGCAGTTCTTC. This translates into CASSPPTSGGYNEQFF.